These 12 T cell receptor beta chains originate from one sample sequenced in a study of blood T cell repertoires in COVID-19. Data came from immunoSEQ multiplex PCR; TCRdb stores just in-frame clones and leaves some out. This repertoire shows a few hundred thousand clones, roughly 80% found once; its top ten account for about 5%. Material: PBMCs or T cells enriched from blood (not recorded which). Source of these receptors: a man in his forties or fifties who had been exposed to COVID-19.

Turning to this clone: Other DNA sequences from this sample encode an identical CDR3 as well. The chain links TRBV2 to TRBJ2-7; possibly TRBD1 for D (5 bases). Germline V gives CDR1 SNHLY, CDR2 FYNNEI. This CDR3 is 11 amino acids long. V lost 4 bases to trimming and J lost 4 bases, with 5 bases between them. The DNA of the CDR3 is TGTGCCAGCAGTGGACAGTACGAGCAGTACTTC. Residues: CASSGQYEQYF.

The rearrangement links TRBV18 to TRBJ2-5; 10 bases are shared with TRBD2. CDR1 is KGHSH, CDR2 LQKENI, per germline. The trim removed 6 bases at V and 6 bases at J, leaving 19 bases unmatched. The CDR3 runs to 18 residues. DNA of the CDR3: TGTGCCAGCTCTCCGAACGCACAAGCGGGAGGGAGAAGAAAGACCCAGTACTTC. It yields the protein CASSPNAQAGGRRKTQYF.

This chain uses TRBV5-1 with TRBJ2-1; 10 nucleotides agree with TRBD2. Germline CDR1 is SGHRS and CDR2 is YFSETQ. Trimming removed 0 bases from V and 5 bases from J; junction bases left unmatched: 5. CDR3 length equals 16 residues. CDR3: CASSLGRLAGDNEQFF. In nucleotides, the CDR3 is TGCGCCAGCAGCTTGGGACGGCTAGCGGGAGACAATGAGCAGTTCTTC.

The chain joins TRBV5-1 to TRBJ1-2; 7 bases are shared with TRBD1. Trimming cost V 0 bases and J 0 bases; bases outside gene matches: 8. Germline assignment: CDR1 SGHRS and CDR2 YFSETQ. This CDR3 spans 17 amino acids. CDR3 sequence: CASSLGGQGDSNYGYTF. CDR3 bases: TGCGCCAGCAGCTTGGGGGGCCAGGGGGATTCTAACTATGGCTACACCTTC.

J is TRBJ2-1 and V is TRBV24-1; D gene unclear. Germline V gives CDR1 KGHDR, CDR2 SFDVKD. The CDR3 extends over 13 amino acids. V was trimmed by 7 bases and J by 3 bases, leaving 9 bases between them. CDR3 in DNA: TGTGCCACCAGGGGCATCGGCTACAATGAGCAGTTCTTC. It is translated as CATRGIGYNEQFF.

The V and J genes are TRBV3-1 (or the pseudogene TRBV3-2) and TRBJ2-4; D perhaps matches TRBD2 (6 bases). V was cut by 1 base and J by 3 bases, with 22 bases left in between. The germline V gene has CDR1 LGHDT and CDR2 YNNKEL (reference sequence). The CDR3 totals 19 residues. The CDR3, as DNA: TGTGCCAGCAGCCAAGTGGCCCTGGGACTCCCGGTTGGCAAAAACATTCAGTACTTC. Translated, it gives CASSQVALGLPVGKNIQYF.

The V call is TRBV30, the J call TRBJ1-2; D unclear. The germline V gene encodes CDR1 GTSNPN and CDR2 SVGIG (reference sequence). The CDR3 consists of 15 residues. The CDR3 region is CVVILRGGPNYGYTF. CDR3 DNA sequence: TGTGTGGTGATTCTCCGGGGAGGACCTAACTATGGCTACACCTTC.

Here the CDR3 reads CASRDGRALFDEQYF. The CDR3 DNA follows: TGTGCCAGCAGGGACGGGAGGGCCTTGTTTGACGAGCAGTACTTC. The V and J genes are TRBV6-5 and TRBJ2-7; 8 positions agree with TRBD2. This CDR3 comprises 15 residues. Germline V gene lookup returns CDR1 MNHEY and CDR2 SVGAGI. The V gene end was trimmed by 6 bases and the J gene end by 5 bases; junction bases not matched to a gene: 12.

This rearrangement joins TRBV7-9 to TRBJ2-1; D possibly corresponds to TRBD1 (5 bases). V shed 0 bases and J shed 7 bases, with 13 bases lying between them. This CDR3 is 15 amino acids long. Germline CDR1 SEHNR, CDR2 FQNEAQ (reference sequence). The CDR3 here is CASSLAAGNRNEQFF. The CDR3 DNA sequence: TGTGCCAGCAGCTTAGCCGCAGGGAATCGTAATGAGCAGTTCTTC.

This clone was seen just once. The chain links TRBV7-9 to TRBJ2-3, with 14 bases fitting TRBD2. Germline assignment: CDR1 SEHNR and CDR2 FQNEAQ (reference sequence). J was trimmed by 5 bases and V by 4 bases; bases with no gene match: 11. The CDR3 is made up of 18 amino acids. The CDR3 nucleotides read TGTGCCAGCAGCTCGGGACTAGCGGGAGATTTGAGGGAAGATACGCAGTATTTT. Translated: CASSSGLAGDLREDTQYF.

The rearrangement links TRBV25-1 to TRBJ1-1; 12 bases align to TRBD1. The trim removed 4 bases at V and 10 bases at J, leaving 4 bases unmatched. The CDR3 runs 13 residues. CDR1 MGHDK and CDR2 SYGVNS come from the germline V gene. In DNA, the CDR3 is TGTGCCAGCAGTGTACGGGACAGGGGGCGAGCTTTCTTT. It codes for CASSVRDRGRAFF.

This clone was recorded many times. J is TRBJ1-1 and V is TRBV5-4; TRBD1 aligns across 7 bases. The CDR3 has 16 amino acids. The V segment lost 6 bases and the J segment 1 base; nucleotides outside the gene matches: 12. The germline gives CDR1 SGHNT, CDR2 YYREEE (reference sequence). CDR3 coding DNA: TGTGCCAGCACCTTACGGTTACAGGGGCGGAACACTGAAGCTTTCTTT. The encoded protein is CASTLRLQGRNTEAFF.